The rows below give T cell receptor beta chains drawn from one sample of a study of cytomegalovirus exposure and HLA in healthy donors. TCRdb keeps only in-frame clones here, not all; method: immunoSEQ multiplex PCR. Of some 130,000 clones detected, under 90% appear once; the ten largest clones hold 0.55% to 0.85%. The sample comprised PBMCs. The receptors stem from a man younger than 30 in good health and CMV-seronegative. CDR3s include the opening cysteine and the closing phenylalanine or tryptophan. The D gene is left open where the match is weak. Only part of the rows carry a size: once, few, many, or a class if the clone is expanded.

V	J	size	D	DNA	CDR3
TRBV5-6	TRBJ2-7	NA	NA	TGTGCCAGCAGCTTCCCCCGAGAGGCTACCTACGAGCAGTACTTC	CASSFPREATYEQYF
TRBV6-6	TRBJ1-1	few	NA	TGTGCCAGCAGTTACAGAGCGAACACTGAAGCTTTCTTT	CASSYRANTEAFF
TRBV7-9	TRBJ2-1	once	TRBD2	TGTGCCAGCGATAGGGCGGGGGACAATGAGCAGTTCTTC	CASDRAGDNEQFF
TRBV11-2	TRBJ2-7	few	NA	TGTGCCAGCAGCGGCAGTCAGGGAATTTTCGCCTCGCGAACCTACGAGCAGTACTTC	CASSGSQGIFASRTYEQYF
TRBV5-6	TRBJ2-4	NA	NA	TGTGCCAGCAGCTTGGGCATATTCGGGGCCAAAAACATTCAGTACTTC	CASSLGIFGAKNIQYF
TRBV4-1	TRBJ2-7	NA	NA	TGCGCCAGCAGCCAAGATAATTTAGGGACTGGATTCTACGAGCAGTACTTC	CASSQDNLGTGFYEQYF
TRBV10-2	TRBJ1-1	few	TRBD1	TGCGCCAGCAAGGACAGGGATCGAAACGGCCTTGGGACTGAAGCTTTCTTT	CASKDRDRNGLGTEAFF
TRBV6-5	TRBJ2-2	NA	TRBD2	TGTGCCAGCAGTCCCGGGGGGACGTGGACCGGGGAGCTGTTTTTT	CASSPGGTWTGELFF
TRBV27	TRBJ2-7	NA	NA	TGTGCCACCTCCTTAACGGCGGCGTACGAGCAGTACTTC	CATSLTAAYEQYF
TRBV7-9	TRBJ2-4	NA	NA	TGTGCCAGCAGTGGGGCAGCCAAAGGTCGGCTAAAAAACATTCAGTACTTC	CASSGAAKGRLKNIQYF
TRBV2	TRBJ1-2	once	NA	TGTGCCAGCAGTGTCGGCAGGGAGGACGGCTACACCTTC	CASSVGREDGYTF
TRBV7-9	TRBJ1-1	NA	NA	TGTGCCAGCAGCCCCCTTGAGACAGGACCAATGAACACTGAAGCTTTCTTT	CASSPLETGPMNTEAFF
TRBV7-9	TRBJ2-7	NA	TRBD2	TGTGCCAGCAGCTTAGAGCTGCTAGCGGGGAACGAGCAGTACTTC	CASSLELLAGNEQYF
TRBV9	TRBJ2-3	NA	TRBD1	TGTGCCAGCAGCGGGACAGGGGGCAACCAGTATTTT	CASSGTGGNQYF
TRBV28	TRBJ2-5	once	NA	TGTGCCAGCAGTTTTCGAATGTGGTTTAGACAGCAAGAGACCCAGTACTTC	CASSFRMWFRQQETQYF
TRBV11-2	TRBJ1-6	NA	NA	TGTGCCAGCAGCTTAGTGACACCTGGGTACTATTCACCCCTCCACTTT	CASSLVTPGYYSPLHF
TRBV25-1	TRBJ2-7	NA	TRBD1	TGTGCCAGCAGTGGCCAGGGGGCAGGTCACGAGCAGTACTTC	CASSGQGAGHEQYF
TRBV29-1	TRBJ2-7	NA	NA	TGCAGCGTTGAGTCCGGGATCCCCCCCTACGAGCAGTACTTC	CSVESGIPPYEQYF
TRBV27	TRBJ2-7	NA	TRBD2	TGTGCCAGCAGTTTAGGGGCTAGCGGGGGGGCAATCGAGCAGTACTTC	CASSLGASGGAIEQYF
TRBV4-1	TRBJ2-7	NA	NA	TGCGCCAGCAGCCAAGATGTCAGGGTCTACGAGCAGTACTTC	CASSQDVRVYEQYF
TRBV28	TRBJ1-2	NA	NA	TGTGCCAGCAGTTTCTCTGGGCTTGACTATGGCTACACCTTC	CASSFSGLDYGYTF
TRBV28	TRBJ1-2	NA	TRBD1	TGTGCCAGCAGTAGGTCGGACAGGGTTGGCTACACCTTC	CASSRSDRVGYTF
TRBV19	TRBJ2-7	NA	NA	TGTGCCACCCGGTCGAAACCCTCCTACGAGCAGTACTTC	CATRSKPSYEQYF
TRBV7-9	TRBJ1-6	once	NA	TGTGCCAGCACCACGGCCTCAGGGCTCCTGGGGAATTCACCCCTCCACTTT	CASTTASGLLGNSPLHF
TRBV27	TRBJ2-7	NA	NA	TGTGCCAGCAGTTTAGGGTCGGCGGGATACGAGCAGTACTTC	CASSLGSAGYEQYF
TRBV27	TRBJ2-3	NA	TRBD2	TGTGCCAGCAGTACGGTGGGACTAGCGGGGGCAGATACGCAGTATTTT	CASSTVGLAGADTQYF
TRBV30	TRBJ2-7	NA	TRBD1	TGTGCCTGGACTGGACTCGACAGGGGGTCTTACGAGCAGTACTTC	CAWTGLDRGSYEQYF
TRBV27	TRBJ1-6	NA	TRBD1	TGTGCCAGCAGTATTAGTCCGGGACAGGGGCATTCACCCCTCCACTTT	CASSISPGQGHSPLHF
TRBV5-4	TRBJ2-3	once	TRBD1	TGTGCCAGCAGCGATCGGGACAGCTACACAGATACGCAGTATTTT	CASSDRDSYTDTQYF
TRBV11-2	TRBJ1-2	NA	NA	TGTGCCAGCAGCTTAGGAACCGGGACACAACCTAACTATGGCTACACCTTC	CASSLGTGTQPNYGYTF
TRBV30	TRBJ1-2	NA	TRBD1	TGTGCCTGGAGTGACCCCTATGGCAGGGGGCGAGACTATGGCTACACCTTC	CAWSDPYGRGRDYGYTF
TRBV14	TRBJ1-2	NA	NA	TGTGCCAGCAGCCAAGATTGGACAGCCGACTATGGCTACACCTTC	CASSQDWTADYGYTF
TRBV18	TRBJ2-5	NA	TRBD1	TGTGCCAGCTCAAGACAGGGACGGGAGACCCAGTACTTC	CASSRQGRETQYF
TRBV5-1	TRBJ2-7	few	TRBD2	TGCGCCAGCAGCACCGGACTAGCGGGGGGGGAGCAGTACTTC	CASSTGLAGGEQYF
TRBV6-4	TRBJ1-1	NA	NA	TGTGCCAGCAGTGACAAGGCTTCGGGAACTGAAGCTTTCTTT	CASSDKASGTEAFF
TRBV10-3	TRBJ1-5	NA	TRBD1	TGTGCCATCAGCAGGGACAGGGGACACAATCAGCCCCAGCATTTT	CAISRDRGHNQPQHF
TRBV9	TRBJ2-2	NA	TRBD1	TGTGCCAGCAGCACCCCTCGACAGGGATCCAACACCGGGGAGCTGTTTTTT	CASSTPRQGSNTGELFF
TRBV27	TRBJ1-5	NA	NA	TGTGCCAGCAGTTTATTATCGGGGACTACTAATCAGCCCCAGCATTTT	CASSLLSGTTNQPQHF
TRBV6-5	TRBJ1-5	NA	NA	TGTGCCAGCAGCACAGGAAACTCAGGACCCCAGCATTTT	CASSTGNSGPQHF
TRBV6-5	TRBJ2-7	few	TRBD1	TGTGCCAGCAGTTACAGTGGACAGGGGAGCGAGCAGTACTTC	CASSYSGQGSEQYF
TRBV5-6	TRBJ1-4	NA	NA	TGTGCCAGCAGCTTGGGGCAGGGTGTTCAGAAACTGTTTTTT	CASSLGQGVQKLFF
TRBV11-2	TRBJ2-7	few	TRBD1	TGTGCCAGCAGCTTAGGGGACAGGGGGGCCTCCTACGAGCAGTACTTC	CASSLGDRGASYEQYF
TRBV10-3	TRBJ2-7	once	NA	TGTGCCATCAGTGAGTCTGGCCGAAGCTCCTACGAGCAGTACTTC	CAISESGRSSYEQYF
TRBV30	TRBJ1-3	NA	TRBD1	TGTGCCTGGAGGTTGACAGGGACGGGAAACACCATATATTTT	CAWRLTGTGNTIYF
TRBV6-6	TRBJ2-7	NA	NA	TGTGCCAGCAGCAAATTAAATACAGGGACCTACGAGCAGTACTTC	CASSKLNTGTYEQYF
TRBV4-3	TRBJ2-7	NA	NA	TGCGCCAGCAGCCAAGATGCAGGCTCCTACGAGCAGTACTTC	CASSQDAGSYEQYF
TRBV6-5	TRBJ2-7	NA	NA	TGTGCCAGCAGTCGGACAGCGAGCTCCTACGAGCAGTACTTC	CASSRTASSYEQYF
TRBV7-9	TRBJ2-2	NA	NA	TGTGCCAGCAGCCTACAGAGCGGGGAGCTGTTTTTT	CASSLQSGELFF
TRBV4-1	TRBJ1-1	once	NA	TGCGCCAGCAGCCAAGCATCCTTACTTGGGGAGGCTGAAGCTTTCTTT	CASSQASLLGEAEAFF